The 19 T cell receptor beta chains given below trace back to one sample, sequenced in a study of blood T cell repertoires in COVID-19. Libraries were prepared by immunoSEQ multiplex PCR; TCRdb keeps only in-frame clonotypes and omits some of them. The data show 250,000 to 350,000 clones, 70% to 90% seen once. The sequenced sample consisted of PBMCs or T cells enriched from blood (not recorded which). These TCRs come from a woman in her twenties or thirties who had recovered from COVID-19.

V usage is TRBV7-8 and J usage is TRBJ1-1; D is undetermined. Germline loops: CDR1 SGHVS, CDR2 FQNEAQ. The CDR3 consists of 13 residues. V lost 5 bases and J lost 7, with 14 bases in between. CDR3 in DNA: TGTGCCAGCAGCCCGATTGTGTCGGGTGAAGCTTTCTTT. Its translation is CASSPIVSGEAFF.

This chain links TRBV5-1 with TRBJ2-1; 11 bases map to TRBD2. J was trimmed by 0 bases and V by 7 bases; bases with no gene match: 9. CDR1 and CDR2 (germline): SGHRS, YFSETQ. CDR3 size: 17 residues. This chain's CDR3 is CASGGLADPPSYNEQFF. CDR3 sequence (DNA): TGCGCCAGCGGGGGACTAGCGGACCCCCCCTCCTACAATGAGCAGTTCTTC. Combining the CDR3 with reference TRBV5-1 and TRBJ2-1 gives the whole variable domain KAGVTQTPRYLIKTRGQQVTLSCSPISGHRSVSWYQQTPGQGLQFLFEYFSETQRNKGNFPGRFSGRQFSNSRSEMNVSTLELGDSALYLCASGGLADPPSYNEQFFGPGTRLTVL.

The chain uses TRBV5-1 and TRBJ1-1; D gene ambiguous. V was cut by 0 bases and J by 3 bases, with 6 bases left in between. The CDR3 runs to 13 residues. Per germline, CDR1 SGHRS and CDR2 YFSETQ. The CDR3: CASSLGSDTEAFF. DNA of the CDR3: TGCGCCAGCAGCTTGGGGAGTGACACTGAAGCTTTCTTT.

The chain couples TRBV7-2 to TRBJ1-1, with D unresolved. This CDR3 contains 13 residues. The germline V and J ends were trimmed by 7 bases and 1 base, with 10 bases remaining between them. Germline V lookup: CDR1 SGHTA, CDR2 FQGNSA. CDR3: CASKADPNTEAFF. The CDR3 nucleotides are TGTGCCAGCAAGGCGGATCCGAACACTGAAGCTTTCTTT.

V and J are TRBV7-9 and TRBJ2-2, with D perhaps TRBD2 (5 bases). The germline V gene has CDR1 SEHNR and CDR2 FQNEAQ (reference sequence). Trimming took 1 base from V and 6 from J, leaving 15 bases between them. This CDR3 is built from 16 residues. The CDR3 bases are TGTGCCAGCAGCTTAGGCGTATTCGAGGAGGCCGGGGAGCTGTTTTTT. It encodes CASSLGVFEEAGELFF.

In nucleotides, the CDR3 is TGTGCCAGCAGTGAAGAGCACTACAGGGGCACTGAAGCTTTCTTT. The encoded protein is CASSEEHYRGTEAFF. The V and J genes are TRBV6-1 and TRBJ1-1; 7 bases are a match to TRBD1. In germline, CDR1 is MNHNS, CDR2 SASEGT. Trimming at V came to 1 base and at J to 4 bases, leaving 6 bases not matched to a gene. This CDR3 is 15 amino acids long.

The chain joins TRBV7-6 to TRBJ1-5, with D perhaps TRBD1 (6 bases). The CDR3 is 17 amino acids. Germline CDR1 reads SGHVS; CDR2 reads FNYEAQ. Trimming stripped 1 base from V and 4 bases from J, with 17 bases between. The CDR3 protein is CASSLVAGALGNQPQHF. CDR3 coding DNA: TGTGCCAGCAGCTTAGTGGCAGGGGCCCTCGGTAATCAGCCCCAGCATTTT. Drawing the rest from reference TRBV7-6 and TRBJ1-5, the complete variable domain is GAGVSQSPRYKVTKRGQDVALRCDPISGHVSLYWYRQALGQGPEFLTYFNYEAQQDKSGLPNDRFSAERPEGSISTLTIQRTEQRDSAMYRCASSLVAGALGNQPQHFGDGTRLSIL.

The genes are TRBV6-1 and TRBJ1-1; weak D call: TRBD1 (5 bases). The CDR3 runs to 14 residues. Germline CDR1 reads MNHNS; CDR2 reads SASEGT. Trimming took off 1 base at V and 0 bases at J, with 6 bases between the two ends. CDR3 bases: TGTGCCAGCAGTGAAGGGGGGGTGAACACTGAAGCTTTCTTT. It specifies CASSEGGVNTEAFF.

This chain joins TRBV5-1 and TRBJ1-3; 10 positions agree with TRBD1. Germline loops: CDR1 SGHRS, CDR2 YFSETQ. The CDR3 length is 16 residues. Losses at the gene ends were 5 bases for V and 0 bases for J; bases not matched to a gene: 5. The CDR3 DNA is TGCGCCAGCAGACCGGGACAGGGGAACTCTGGAAACACCATATATTTT. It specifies CASRPGQGNSGNTIYF.

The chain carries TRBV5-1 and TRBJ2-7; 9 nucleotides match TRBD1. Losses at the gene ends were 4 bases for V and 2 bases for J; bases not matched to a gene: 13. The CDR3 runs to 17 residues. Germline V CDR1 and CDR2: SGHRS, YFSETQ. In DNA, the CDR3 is TGCGCCAGCAGCCCGACCTCCGGGACAGGGTTCGCCTACGAGCAGTACTTC. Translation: CASSPTSGTGFAYEQYF.

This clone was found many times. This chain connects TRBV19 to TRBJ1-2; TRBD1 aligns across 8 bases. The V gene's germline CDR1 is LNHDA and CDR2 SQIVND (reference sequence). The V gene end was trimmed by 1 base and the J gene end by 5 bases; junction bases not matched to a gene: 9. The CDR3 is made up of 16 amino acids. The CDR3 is CASSIGTSGQVYGYTF. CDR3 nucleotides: TGTGCCAGTAGTATAGGGACCTCGGGACAGGTTTATGGCTACACCTTC.

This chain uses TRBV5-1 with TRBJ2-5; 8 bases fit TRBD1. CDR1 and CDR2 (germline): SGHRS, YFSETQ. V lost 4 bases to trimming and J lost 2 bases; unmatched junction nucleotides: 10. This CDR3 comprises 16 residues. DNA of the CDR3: TGCGCCAGCAGCCACCAAGACAGGGGACCACAAGAGACCCAGTACTTC. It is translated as CASSHQDRGPQETQYF.

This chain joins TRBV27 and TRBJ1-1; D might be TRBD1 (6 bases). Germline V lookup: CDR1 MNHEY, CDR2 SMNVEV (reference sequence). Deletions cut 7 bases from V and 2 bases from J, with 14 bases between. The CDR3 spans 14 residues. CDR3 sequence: CASTDTGFNTEAFF. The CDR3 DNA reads TGTGCCAGCACCGATACAGGGTTTAACACTGAAGCTTTCTTT.

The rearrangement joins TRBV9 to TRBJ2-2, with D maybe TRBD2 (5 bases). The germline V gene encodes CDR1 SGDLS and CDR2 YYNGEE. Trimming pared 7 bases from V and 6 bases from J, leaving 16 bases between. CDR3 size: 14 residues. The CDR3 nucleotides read TGTGCCAGCGGGGATGAGGGCGCGGCCGGGGAGCTGTTTTTT. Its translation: CASGDEGAAGELFF.

The DNA for the CDR3 is TGCGCCAGCAGCCAAGATACAGGTCGATTCACCATATATTTT. This translates into CASSQDTGRFTIYF. This sequence joins TRBV4-3 and TRBJ1-3, with D possibly being TRBD1 (5 bases). The germline gives CDR1 LGHNA, CDR2 YSLEER. The ends were cut back, 0 bases at V and 9 bases at J, with 12 bases in the middle. This CDR3 region has 14 residues.

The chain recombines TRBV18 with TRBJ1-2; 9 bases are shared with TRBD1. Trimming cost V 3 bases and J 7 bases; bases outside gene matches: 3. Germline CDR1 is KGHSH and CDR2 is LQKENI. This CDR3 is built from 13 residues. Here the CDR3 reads CASSPTGQGGYTF. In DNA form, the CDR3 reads TGTGCCAGCTCACCGACGGGACAGGGTGGCTACACCTTC.

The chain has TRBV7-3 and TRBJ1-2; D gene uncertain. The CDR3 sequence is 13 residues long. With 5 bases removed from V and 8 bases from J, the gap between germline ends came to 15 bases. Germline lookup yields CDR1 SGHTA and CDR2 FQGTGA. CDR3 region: CASSPQEGQGYTF. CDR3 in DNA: TGTGCCAGCAGCCCCCAGGAGGGCCAGGGCTACACCTTC.

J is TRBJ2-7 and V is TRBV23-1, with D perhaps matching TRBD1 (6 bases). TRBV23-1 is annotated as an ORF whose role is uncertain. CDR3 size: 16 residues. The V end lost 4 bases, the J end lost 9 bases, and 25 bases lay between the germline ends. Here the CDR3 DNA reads TGCGCCAGCAGTCCCACAGACAGGCCCTCACACCACGGGCAGTACTTC. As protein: CASSPTDRPSHHGQYF.

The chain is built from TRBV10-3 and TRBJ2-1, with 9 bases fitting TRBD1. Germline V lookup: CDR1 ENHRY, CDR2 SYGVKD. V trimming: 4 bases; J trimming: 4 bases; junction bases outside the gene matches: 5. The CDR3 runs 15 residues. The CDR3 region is CAISVGTGLYNEQFF. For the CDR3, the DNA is TGTGCCATCAGTGTTGGGACAGGGTTATACAATGAGCAGTTCTTC.